Following are 7 T cell receptor beta chains from one sample sequenced in a study of shared clonotypes between healthy human individuals. Using immunoSEQ multiplex PCR, the repertoire was profiled, and TCRdb retains in-frame clones only, with some absent. The sample includes millions of clones, about 92% of them seen just once. The specimen was naive CD4+ T cells sorted from blood. The sample's subset: CD45RA+ positively selected. These receptors were collected from a man in his late teens or twenties in good health.

In nucleotides, the CDR3 is TGTGCCAGCGGACCGGGGACGGGGAGGGATCAGCCCCAGCATTTT. It yields the protein CASGPGTGRDQPQHF. The J gene is TRBJ1-5, the V gene TRBV6-1; D possibly corresponds to TRBD1 (5 bases). This CDR3 is built from 15 residues. CDR1 MNHNS and CDR2 SASEGT come from the germline V gene. Trimming shortened V by 8 bases and J by 5 bases, and 19 bases separated the two germline ends.

This rearrangement joins TRBV29-1 to TRBJ1-2; D remains ambiguous. This CDR3 is built from 13 residues. The ends were cut back, 4 bases at V and 0 bases at J, with 9 bases in the middle. Per the germline V gene, CDR1 is SQVTM and CDR2 is ANQGSEA. CDR3 protein: CSVGSGSNYGYTF. The CDR3 DNA sequence: TGCAGCGTTGGCTCCGGATCTAACTATGGCTACACCTTC.

V gene TRBV7-9 combines with J gene TRBJ2-1, with D unresolved. This CDR3 is built from 13 residues. The V end lost 3 bases, the J end lost 5 bases, and 8 bases lay between the germline ends. Per the germline V gene, CDR1 is SEHNR and CDR2 is FQNEAQ (reference sequence). The CDR3 nucleotides read TGTGCCAGCAGCTTGGACCATCACAATGAGCAGTTCTTC. Its protein product is CASSLDHHNEQFF.

The chain carries TRBV5-6 and TRBJ2-7; possible D gene TRBD2, 7 bases. The V gene's germline CDR1 is SGHDT and CDR2 YYEEEE. This CDR3 region has 16 residues. Trimming cost V 0 bases and J 7 bases, with 20 bases left between them. Here the CDR3 reads CASSLAARGPTGEQYF. CDR3 DNA sequence: TGTGCCAGCAGCTTGGCCGCGCGGGGGCCAACTGGGGAGCAGTACTTC. Complete variable domain (other parts from reference TRBV5-6 and TRBJ2-7): DAGVTQSPTHLIKTRGQQVTLRCSPKSGHDTVSWYQQALGQGPQFIFQYYEEEERQRGNFPDRFSGHQFPNYSSELNVNALLLGDSALYLCASSLAARGPTGEQYFGPGTRLTVT.

This chain links TRBV9 with TRBJ1-2; TRBD1 agrees at 10 bases. V shed 3 bases, J shed 7 bases, and the junction held 3 bases outside the gene matches. CDR1 is SGDLS, CDR2 YYNGEE, per germline. This CDR3 has 13 amino acids. The CDR3 reads CASSARQGAGYTF. The CDR3, as DNA: TGTGCCAGCAGCGCCCGACAGGGGGCTGGCTACACCTTC.

This clone occurred once. This sequence joins TRBV4-3 and TRBJ2-5, with 13 nucleotides matching TRBD2. CDR3 length equals 17 residues. J was trimmed by 9 bases and V by 2 bases; bases with no gene match: 12. Germline CDR1 reads LGHNA; CDR2 reads YSLEER. The CDR3 DNA reads TGCGCCAGCAGCCAAAGCACGGGACTAGCGGGGACTGGGTCCCAGTACTTC. It is translated as CASSQSTGLAGTGSQYF.

This chain uses TRBV6-5 with TRBJ1-5; D is unresolved. V gave up 2 bases and J gave up 6 bases, with 8 bases separating them. CDR3 length: 13 residues. Germline CDR1 MNHEY, CDR2 SVGAGI. The DNA of the CDR3 is TGTGCCAGCAGTTACGAAGCGAGTCAGCCCCAGCATTTT. This codes for CASSYEASQPQHF.